These T cell receptor beta chains were read from a single sample in a study of blood T cells in healthy people across ages. A single record per CDR3 protein comes from TCRdb applying MiXCR to the 5' RACE reads. Among under 2,000,000 distinct CDR3 sequences, around 50% were seen once, and the ten largest hold over 2%. The sequencing sample was made of blood. These receptors all stem from a woman in her 40s in good health. Each CDR3 is given with its conserved first and last residue. The D gene is left open where the match is weak. A row's size may be missing; if present it is once, few, many or a size class.

D,J,size,V,DNA,CDR3
NA,TRBJ2-7,NA,TRBV6-5,TGTGCCAGCACCCAAACCCCGGGGTCCTACGAGCAGTACTTC,CASTQTPGSYEQYF
TRBD1,TRBJ2-5,NA,TRBV20-1,TGCAGTGCTAGGATTTGGGCAGGGGGCCAAGAGACCCAGTACTTC,CSARIWAGGQETQYF
TRBD1,TRBJ2-3,NA,TRBV5-1,TGCGCCAGCAGCTCGGCGACAGGGCGAGATACGCAGTATTTT,CASSSATGRDTQYF
NA,TRBJ2-1,many,TRBV5-1,TGCGCCAGCAGCTTGATGGGACATGAGCAGTTCTTC,CASSLMGHEQFF
NA,TRBJ1-1,NA,TRBV7-2,TGTGCCAGCAGCTCTCAACCAGGGGCGACTGAAGCTTTCTTT,CASSSQPGATEAFF
TRBD2,TRBJ2-3,few,TRBV20-1,TGCAGTGCTGAGGCCGCTGCGGGGGACTTTAGGGATACGCAGTATTTT,CSAEAAAGDFRDTQYF
NA,TRBJ2-4,few,TRBV7-9,TGTGCCAGAAGGTTCCCGGGACACTCAAAAAACATTCAGTACTTC,CARRFPGHSKNIQYF
NA,TRBJ1-1,NA,TRBV3-1,TGTGCCAGCAGCCGATACGACAGGCCCAACCCGGGAGCTTTCTTT,CASSRYDRPNPGAFF
TRBD1,TRBJ2-1,NA,TRBV5-1,TGCGCCAGCAGAGTCGGAACAGGGGGCAATGAGCAGTTCTTC,CASRVGTGGNEQFF
NA,TRBJ2-3,NA,TRBV4-1,TGCGCCAGCAGCCAAGACTTGATGATCACAGATACGCAGTATTTT,CASSQDLMITDTQYF
TRBD1,TRBJ1-2,NA,TRBV25-1,TGTGCCAGCAGTGTCTTCCAGGGGGCGAACTATGGCTACACCTTC,CASSVFQGANYGYTF
NA,TRBJ2-7,NA,TRBV20-1,TGCAGTGCTAACAGGCCGAGCTCCTACGAGCAGTACTTC,CSANRPSSYEQYF
TRBD2,TRBJ2-6,NA,TRBV11-2,TGTGCCAGCAGTTCCCCACTACCCTTAGTGGGGAGGGCGACTGGGGCCAACGTCCTGACTTTC,CASSSPLPLVGRATGANVLTF
TRBD1,TRBJ2-7,NA,TRBV28,TGTGCCACCTTCCAGGGGGCCCAGTCCTACGAGCAGTACTTC,CATFQGAQSYEQYF
TRBD1,TRBJ2-5,once,TRBV7-7,TGTGCTAGCAGCCAAGGACAGGAAAAAGAGACCCAGTACTTC,CASSQGQEKETQYF
TRBD2,TRBJ2-5,few,TRBV7-2,TGTGCCAGCAGCCCTCAGACTAGCGGTCAAGAGACCCAGTACTTC,CASSPQTSGQETQYF
TRBD1,TRBJ2-5,NA,TRBV5-1,TGCGCCAGCAGCATCGGACAGGGGGTCCAAGAGACCCAGTACTTC,CASSIGQGVQETQYF
NA,TRBJ2-3,NA,TRBV6-5,TGTGCCAGCAGTTACTCGGACGGGGGGGGACAGACTACGCAGTATTTT,CASSYSDGGGQTTQYF
NA,TRBJ2-1,few,TRBV6-6,TGTGCCAGCAGTTACTATGAGGACAATGAGCAGTTCTTC,CASSYYEDNEQFF
NA,TRBJ1-4,NA,TRBV4-1,TGCGCCAGCAGCCAAGAACAGTCTCAGGAAAAACTGTTTTTT,CASSQEQSQEKLFF
NA,TRBJ2-5,NA,TRBV7-9,TGTGCCAGCAGCCCCAGTTTGGAGCTAGTGGAGACCCAGTACTTC,CASSPSLELVETQYF
TRBD2,TRBJ2-1,NA,TRBV24-1,TGTGCCACCAGTGGCGGTAGCGGGGGGGCGGGCTACAATGAGCAGTTCTTC,CATSGGSGGAGYNEQFF
NA,TRBJ1-1,NA,TRBV15,TGTGCCGCCAGCAGAGATCCTAATCCAGGGGTCCGGAACACTGAAGCTTTCTTT,CAASRDPNPGVRNTEAFF
NA,TRBJ1-5,few,TRBV20-1,TGCAGTGCTAGATTGGGAGGTCAGCCCCAGCATTTT,CSARLGGQPQHF
NA,TRBJ1-2,once,TRBV6-5,TGTGCCAGCAGACAAATGGGACGGCCCTATGGCTACACCTTC,CASRQMGRPYGYTF
NA,TRBJ1-5,few,TRBV6-6,TGTGCCAGCAGACAGTATAGCAATCAGCCCCAGCATTTT,CASRQYSNQPQHF
TRBD2,TRBJ2-3,few,TRBV12-3/TRBV12-4,TGTGCCAGCAGTTGGGGTACTAGCGCCTCAGATACGCAGTATTTT,CASSWGTSASDTQYF
TRBD1,TRBJ1-5,NA,TRBV7-9,TGTGCCAGCAGCTTGGACAGGGGAGGGTATCAGCCCCAGCATTTT,CASSLDRGGYQPQHF
NA,TRBJ2-1,NA,TRBV5-1,TGCGCCAGCAGCCCACATCAAGCGGGCGATGAGCAGTTCTTC,CASSPHQAGDEQFF
NA,TRBJ2-5,NA,TRBV20-1,TGCACCACCGGGGGTACTAGAGAGACCCAGTACTTC,CTTGGTRETQYF
NA,TRBJ1-5,NA,TRBV6-2/TRBV6-3,TGTGCCAGCAGTTACGGATCACTCCCCCAGCATTTT,CASSYGSLPQHF
TRBD1,TRBJ1-6,few,TRBV5-1,TGCGCCAGCAGCTTGGCTCGGGACAGCCCATCACCCCTCCACTTT,CASSLARDSPSPLHF
NA,TRBJ2-3,NA,TRBV9,TGTGCCAGCAGCGTAGCGAAGGGTACGCAGTATTTT,CASSVAKGTQYF
NA,TRBJ2-5,NA,TRBV9,TGTGCCAGCAGCGTAGACTGGGGCGAAGAGACCCAGTACTTC,CASSVDWGEETQYF
NA,TRBJ2-3,NA,TRBV5-1,TGCGCCAGCAGCGGGGCAGGTGCAAAGTACACGCAGTATTTT,CASSGAGAKYTQYF
NA,TRBJ1-2,few,TRBV28,TGTGCCAGCAGTCCGCCCCCAGGTCGTGGCTACACCTTC,CASSPPPGRGYTF
TRBD1,TRBJ2-5,NA,TRBV7-9,TGTGCCAGCAGCTTATCGGACAGGAGGCGAGGAGAGACCCAGTACTTC,CASSLSDRRRGETQYF
NA,TRBJ1-1,few,TRBV5-5,TGTGCCAGCAGCTTCGGGAGGGCGGTGAACACTGAAGCTTTCTTT,CASSFGRAVNTEAFF
NA,TRBJ2-4,few,TRBV2,TGTGCCAGCAACCGGCGGGAAAACATTCAGTACTTC,CASNRRENIQYF
TRBD1,TRBJ1-5,few,TRBV4-1,TGCGCCAGCAGCCAAGATCGGACAGGGCTAGGTCAGCCCCAGCATTTT,CASSQDRTGLGQPQHF
NA,TRBJ1-1,few,TRBV4-3,TGCGCCAGCAGCCAAGAAAGACAACGTCCTGAAGCTTTCTTT,CASSQERQRPEAFF
TRBD1,TRBJ2-7,NA,TRBV7-2,TGTGCCAGCAGCCACCGACCCGGGACAGGGGGTGAGCAGTACTTC,CASSHRPGTGGEQYF
TRBD1,TRBJ2-5,NA,TRBV28,TGTGCCAGCTCCCGGGGCAGGGGGCGTGAGACCCAGTACTTC,CASSRGRGRETQYF
NA,TRBJ2-3,few,TRBV27,TGTGCCAGCAGTTTAATCGGGCTTAGCACAGATACGCAGTATTTT,CASSLIGLSTDTQYF
NA,TRBJ2-2,NA,TRBV7-8,TGTGCCAGCAGCTTCCGACCAGGGGCCGGGGAGCTGTTTTTT,CASSFRPGAGELFF
NA,TRBJ2-7,NA,TRBV20-1,TGCAGTGCTAGTAACGCGGAAACCTACGAGCAGTACTTC,CSASNAETYEQYF
NA,TRBJ1-1,few,TRBV20-1,TGCAGTGCTAGAGCGTCCTCGATGCGACAGCTAATAAACACTGAAGCTTTCTTT,CSARASSMRQLINTEAFF
NA,TRBJ1-6,NA,TRBV7-2,TGTGCCAGCAGCTACGGGTCTCTCCATAATTCACCCCTCCACTTT,CASSYGSLHNSPLHF
NA,TRBJ2-1,NA,TRBV6-4,TGTGCCAGCAGTGACTCCAACAGGGGAGGCAATGAGCAGTTCTTC,CASSDSNRGGNEQFF
NA,TRBJ2-5,NA,TRBV11-1,TGTGCCAGCAGCTCGTCAGAGAAAGAGACCCAGTACTTC,CASSSSEKETQYF
TRBD1,TRBJ1-5,NA,TRBV5-1,TGCGCCAGCAGCTCGGAGGCCGGACAGGGGGTCCATCAGCCCCAGCATTTT,CASSSEAGQGVHQPQHF